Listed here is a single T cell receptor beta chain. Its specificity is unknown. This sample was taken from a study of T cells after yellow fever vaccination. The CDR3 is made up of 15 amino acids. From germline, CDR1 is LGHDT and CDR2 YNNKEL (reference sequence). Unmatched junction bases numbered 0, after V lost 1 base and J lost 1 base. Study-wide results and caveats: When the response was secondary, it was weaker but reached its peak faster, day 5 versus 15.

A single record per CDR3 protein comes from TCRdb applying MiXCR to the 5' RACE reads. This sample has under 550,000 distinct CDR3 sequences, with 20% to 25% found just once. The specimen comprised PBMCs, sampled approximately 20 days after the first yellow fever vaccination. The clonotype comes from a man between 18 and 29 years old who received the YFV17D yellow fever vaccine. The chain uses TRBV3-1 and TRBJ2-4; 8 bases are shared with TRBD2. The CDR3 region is CASSQGGGAKNIQYF. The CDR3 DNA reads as TGTGCCAGCAGCCAAGGCGGGGGGGCCAAAAACATTCAGTACTTC.